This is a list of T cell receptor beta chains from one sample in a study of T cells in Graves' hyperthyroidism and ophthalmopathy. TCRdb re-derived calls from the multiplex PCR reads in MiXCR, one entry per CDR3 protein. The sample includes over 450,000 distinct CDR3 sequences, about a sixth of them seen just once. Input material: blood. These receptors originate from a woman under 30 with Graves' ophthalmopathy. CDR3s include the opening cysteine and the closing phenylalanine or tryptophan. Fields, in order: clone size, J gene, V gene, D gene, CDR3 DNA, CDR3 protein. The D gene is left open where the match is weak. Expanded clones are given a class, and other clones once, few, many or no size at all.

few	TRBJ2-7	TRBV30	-	TGTGCCTGGAAGGGGACTGACTCCTACGAGCAGTACTTC	CAWKGTDSYEQYF
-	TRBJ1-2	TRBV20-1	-	TGCAGTGCCACAGGGTCCTATGGCTACACCTTC	CSATGSYGYTF
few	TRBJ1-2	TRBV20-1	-	TGCAGTGCTAGAGATTCTGGTAAAGAGGGGCCGGGCTATGGCTACACCTTC	CSARDSGKEGPGYGYTF
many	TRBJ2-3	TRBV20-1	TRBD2	TGCAGTCTCGAGGCGCAGCGGGGGGTAGGCACAGATACGCAGTATTTT	CSLEAQRGVGTDTQYF
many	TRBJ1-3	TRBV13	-	TGTGCCAGCAGCTTAGCCTGGGGCCTGGATAACACCATATATTTT	CASSLAWGLDNTIYF
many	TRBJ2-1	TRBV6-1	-	TGTGCCAGCAGTGAAGCAAGGACTCCGGAAGAGCAGTTCTTC	CASSEARTPEEQFF
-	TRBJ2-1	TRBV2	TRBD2	TGTGCCAGCACCCGGGCTAGCGGGTCTGGGCATGAGCAGTTCTTC	CASTRASGSGHEQFF
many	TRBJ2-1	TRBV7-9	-	TGTGCCAGCAGCGAATCTAGCTCCTACAATGAGCAGTTCTTC	CASSESSSYNEQFF
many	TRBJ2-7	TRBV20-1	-	TGCAGTGCTAGAGATCTACAGGGTCCCTACGAGCAGTACTTC	CSARDLQGPYEQYF
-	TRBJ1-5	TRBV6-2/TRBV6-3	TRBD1	TGTGCCAGCAGTTACTCCGGGACAGGTAATCAGCCCCAGCATTTT	CASSYSGTGNQPQHF
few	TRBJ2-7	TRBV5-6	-	TGTGCCAGCAGCCCGGACCCCGGGGCAGGGAAGCAGTACTTC	CASSPDPGAGKQYF
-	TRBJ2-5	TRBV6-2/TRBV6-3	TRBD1	TGTGCCAGCAGCTCCTCCGGGACAGGGAGACAAGAGACCCAGTACTTC	CASSSSGTGRQETQYF
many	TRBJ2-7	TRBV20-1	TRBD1	TGCAGTGCGCAAGACGACAGGGATTCGTACGAGCAGTACTTC	CSAQDDRDSYEQYF
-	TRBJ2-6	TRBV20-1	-	TGCAGTGCTAGGGCCCCGGGACTCCAAAGCTCTGGGGCCAACGTCCTGACTTTC	CSARAPGLQSSGANVLTF
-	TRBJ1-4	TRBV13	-	TGTGCCAGCAGTGTATGGGGTGGGGAAAAACTGTTTTTT	CASSVWGGEKLFF